Sequencing of this T cell receptor (beta chain) was carried out in a study of blood T cell repertoires in COVID-19. Study information: Material from acute and convalescent COVID-19 was sourced from the United States, Italy and Spain. From T cells, B-cell-depleted T cells, or PBMCs came the material, which was cDNA or gDNA.

In the authors' methods: Counts of nucleated cells, estimated from reference gene primer amplification, were obtained. Here immunoSEQ multiplex PCR was the method, and the copy in TCRdb shows in-frame clones only, minus some. The D gene and trimming were derived from the DNA, and the V and J assignments and clone size from that table. The table shows about 20,000 clones, with around 84% occurring only once. The CDR3 contains 13 residues. Germline values: CDR1 LNHDA, CDR2 SQIVND (reference sequence). V was clipped by 3 bases and J by 9 bases, with 13 bases between them. This receptor was obtained from a human donor with active COVID-19. The donor label of this sample is uncertain. The chain is built from TRBV19 and TRBJ2-3; the D gene is possibly TRBD2 (5 bases). The sample comprised peripheral blood. The CDR3 DNA follows: TGTGCCAGTAGTATCAATGCCCCGGGAACGCAGTATTTT. This translates into CASSINAPGTQYF.